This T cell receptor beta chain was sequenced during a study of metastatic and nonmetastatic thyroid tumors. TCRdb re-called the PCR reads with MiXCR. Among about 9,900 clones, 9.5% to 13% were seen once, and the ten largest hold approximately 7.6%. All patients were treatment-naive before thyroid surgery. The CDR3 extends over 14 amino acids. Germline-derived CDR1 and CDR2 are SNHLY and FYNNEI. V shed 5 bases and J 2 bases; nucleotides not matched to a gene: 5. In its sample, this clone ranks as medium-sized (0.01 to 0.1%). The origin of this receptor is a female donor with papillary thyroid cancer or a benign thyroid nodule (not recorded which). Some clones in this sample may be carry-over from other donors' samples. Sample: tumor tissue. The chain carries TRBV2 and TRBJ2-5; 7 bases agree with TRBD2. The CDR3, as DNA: TGTGCCAGCAGTCGAGCGGGGCCTCAAGAGACCCAGTACTTC. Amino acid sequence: CASSRAGPQETQYF.